Included here is one T cell receptor beta chain sequence, with context. Its cognate antigen has yet to be identified. The sample holds no much larger clone one base away, and base qualities are not on file. TCRbeta CDR3 regions were amplified from genomic DNA by means of the immunoSEQ Assay, a bias-controlled multiplex PCR. In the paper's pipeline: Within the assay, amplification of reference gene primers was used to estimate how many nucleated cells each sample contained. To quantify the absolute abundance of each unique TCRbeta CDR3 rearrangement, sequence reads were collapsed and filtered. Productive Simpson clonality was computed per sample as the square root of Simpson's diversity index over productive rearrangements. TCRdb's version of the immuneACCESS table is confined to in-frame rearrangements and falls short of the full clone set. An unresolved V gene accounts for under half of the shortfall where checked; the remainder is of unknown origin. V and J calls and clone size are those listed in that table; D and trimming were worked out from the DNA. The sample table shows approximately 150,000 clones, and 80% to 90% are seen once. The ten largest clonotypes hold about 3.7% of the sample.

CDR1 is given as SGHVS and CDR2 as FQNEAQ, both from the germline V gene. The junction carries 12 bases between V and J, which are trimmed by 5 bases and 8 bases respectively. Including the terminal cysteine and phenylalanine, the CDR3 comprises 12 residues. Only CDR3 DNA is held: 36 bases, read in frame from base 1. This entry is derived from a study of blood T cell repertoires in COVID-19 (TCRdb year 2020). Study-wide context: The collaborator samples originated in the United States, Italy and Spain and spanned the acute and convalescent phases of COVID-19. The dataset comprised deeply sampled blood TCRbeta repertoires from subjects exposed to, actively infected with, or recovered from COVID-19. The samples were drawn from two sources: the first 160 participants of the ongoing ImmuneRACE study, and 1,254 subjects contributed by 6 global collaborators. Where HLA class I and class II types were available, the types were taken from metadata supplied by the sample provider, not from assay-based typing. The repertoires were released in a freely available public database meant as a resource for research on the immune response to SARS-CoV-2. Sample metadata almost always included a de-identified subject ID, COVID-19 status, age in years and sex. The material from the prospective study consisted of cDNA or gDNA derived from T cells, B-cell-depleted T cells, or PBMCs. Points the paper makes about the study in general: The amount of clinical and demographic metadata varied by source and participant and was provided uncurated.

Participants in the prospective study were aged roughly 18 to 90 years, lived in about two dozen United States geographic areas, and enrolled through a virtual design. In the prospective study, cohorts were assigned on the basis of participant-reported clinical history obtained from a screening survey and a study questionnaire. Each participant in the prospective study had whole blood, serum and a nasopharyngeal or oropharyngeal swab collected by mobile phlebotomists. Participants in the prospective study had the option to provide additional blood draws and questionnaires over a roughly 2-month period. Before DNA extraction, blood samples from the prospective study were shipped at room temperature or frozen.

The chain links TRBV7-8 with TRBJ1-2; D gene: possibly TRBD1, on 5 matching bases. The clonotype was recovered from a woman aged 45-65 years with acute COVID-19. The material sequenced was PBMCs or T cells enriched from blood (not recorded which). The DNA is TGTGCCAGCAGCCTGACGGGGGTCGGCTACACCTTC. Translation gives CASSLTGVGYTF.